These 28 T cell receptor beta chains originate from one sample sequenced in a study of vaccination and CD4 T cells after COVID-19. Their target antigens are unknown. Sequence data for DNA of cultured CD4+ T cells were generated by the Oncomine TCR Beta short-read assay. One entry per CDR3 protein results from TCRdb running MiXCR on the PCR reads. This table has 11,000 or so distinct CDR3 sequences, 50% to 60% appearing once. Sample treatment: approximately 11-day PBMC culture with coronavirus spike peptide pools or control peptides (ViraFEST assay). Sequenced sample: CD4+ T cells from blood, cultured in vitro. The receptor set was obtained from a human donor who had recovered from COVID-19.

The rearrangement joins TRBV6-1 to TRBJ1-3; D possibly corresponds to TRBD1 (5 bases). Germline V lookup: CDR1 MNHNS, CDR2 SASEGT. CDR3 length equals 13 residues. V dropped 6 bases and J dropped 8 bases, with 14 bases sitting between them. The CDR3 DNA reads as TGTGCCAGCAGCCCCGCCCGGGGGGACACCATATATTTT. It translates to CASSPARGDTIYF.

In the case of this clonotype: The junction differs from germline at one of its ends, possibly a read error. The gene calls are TRBV7-7 and TRBJ2-1; possibly TRBD2 for D (6 bases). Per germline, CDR1 SSHAT and CDR2 FNYEAQ (reference sequence). The CDR3 is 16 amino acids. CDR3 sequence reads: CASSLDLARNYNEQFF. CDR3 DNA sequence: TGTGCTAGCAGCTTAGATCTAGCGCGAAACTACAATGAGCAGTTCTTC.

This clonotype was detected a few times. The rearrangement uses TRBV30 and TRBJ1-5; the D gene is possibly TRBD1 (5 bases). With 0 bases removed from V and 0 bases from J, the gap between germline ends came to 15 bases. Germline CDR1 is GTSNPN and CDR2 is SVGIG (reference sequence). The CDR3 has 17 residues. The CDR3: CAWSVRGSGYSNQPQHF. CDR3 nucleotide sequence: TGTGCCTGGAGTGTACGGGGCAGCGGGTATAGCAATCAGCCCCAGCATTTT.

The chain employs TRBV20-1 and TRBJ2-3; D may be TRBD1 or TRBD2 (5 bases each). Trimming removed 6 bases from V and 4 bases from J, with 20 bases in between. The CDR3 spans 15 residues. Germline V gene data show CDR1 as DFQATT and CDR2 as SNEGSKA (reference sequence). This CDR3 is CSASWTPSEADTQYF. The CDR3 nucleotides are TGCAGTGCCTCTTGGACACCCTCGGAGGCAGATACGCAGTATTTT.

V and J are TRBV12-3 or TRBV12-4 and TRBJ2-3; D not certain. This CDR3 is built from 13 residues. The V and J ends lost 7 bases and 2 bases respectively, with 10 bases between them. The CDR3 DNA reads TGTGCCAGCACCCTACGAGTCACAGATACGCAGTATTTT. Amino acids: CASTLRVTDTQYF.

The V gene is TRBV27, the J gene TRBJ2-4, with 7 bases that match TRBD2. The CDR3 loop spans 15 amino acids. Losses at the gene ends were 0 bases for V and 9 bases for J; bases not matched to a gene: 8. Per germline, CDR1 MNHEY and CDR2 SMNVEV (reference sequence). CDR3 coding DNA: TGTGCCAGCAGTTTATCGACTAGCCCGGTAGGCATTCAGTACTTC. It yields the protein CASSLSTSPVGIQYF.

This chain joins TRBV2 and TRBJ1-5; the D is unclear. CDR1 is SNHLY, CDR2 FYNNEI, per germline. Between the trimmed V and J ends, which lost 7 bases and 0 bases, there was a span of 10 bases. The CDR3 consists of 14 residues. This chain's CDR3 is CASNGGNSNQPQHF. The CDR3 DNA reads as TGTGCCAGCAATGGCGGAAATAGCAATCAGCCCCAGCATTTT.

This clonotype was observed once. In nucleotides, the CDR3 is TGTGCCAGCAGCTTAGTAATAGCTGGGGCCAACGTCCTGACTTTC. Translated: CASSLVIAGANVLTF. This rearrangement joins TRBV7-9 to TRBJ2-6; no firm D call. This CDR3 spans 15 amino acids. V was clipped by 1 base and J by 2 bases, with 6 bases between them. CDR1 SEHNR and CDR2 FQNEAQ come from the germline V gene (reference sequence).

The chain employs TRBV6-2 or TRBV6-3 and TRBJ2-7; D is unresolved. Germline CDR1 reads MNHEY; CDR2 reads SVGEGT. V dropped 4 bases and J dropped 4 bases, with 5 bases sitting between them. The CDR3 contains 11 residues. The CDR3 bases are TGTGCCAGCAGTTCAGATTACGAGCAGTACTTC. This encodes CASSSDYEQYF.

This clonotype has only a few counts. The rearrangement joins TRBV7-9 to TRBJ1-2; perhaps TRBD1 as D (5 bases). The germline gives CDR1 SEHNR, CDR2 FQNEAQ (reference sequence). The CDR3 is 13 residues long. The germline V and J ends were trimmed by 6 bases and 8 bases, with 16 bases remaining between them. The CDR3 sequence: CASSLLGAGGYTF. CDR3 nucleotide sequence: TGTGCCAGCAGTCTCCTTGGGGCTGGGGGCTACACCTTC.

This rearrangement joins TRBV7-2 to TRBJ2-7; 7 bases are shared with TRBD1. Germline CDR1 reads SGHTA; CDR2 reads FQGNSA. Germline trimming cut 4 bases from V and 0 bases from J; bases unmatched to any gene: 0. The CDR3 sequence is 13 residues long. Written as DNA, the CDR3 is TGTGCCAGCAGCTGGGACAGCTCCTACGAGCAGTACTTC. Translated: CASSWDSSYEQYF.

This rearrangement joins TRBV7-2 to TRBJ2-1; D may be TRBD2 (5 bases). The CDR3 covers 12 residues. The V gene's germline CDR1 is SGHTA and CDR2 FQGNSA. Trimming pared 5 bases from V and 6 bases from J, leaving 8 bases between. CDR3: CASSPTSNEQFF. The CDR3 DNA follows: TGTGCCAGCAGCCCCACTAGCAATGAGCAGTTCTTC.

The J gene is TRBJ1-2, the V gene TRBV27, with 9 bases fitting TRBD1. The germline gives CDR1 MNHEY, CDR2 SMNVEV (reference sequence). V was clipped by 5 bases and J by 7 bases; unmatched bases: 14. The CDR3 is 16 residues long. CDR3 DNA sequence: TGTGCCAGCAGTCTCAGTAACGTAAACAGGGGGCTTGGCTACACCTTC. Translating it yields CASSLSNVNRGLGYTF.

The genes are TRBV14 and TRBJ2-7; D unresolved. The CDR3 extends over 14 amino acids. V gave up 3 bases and J gave up 0 bases, with 9 bases separating them. Germline V gene lookup returns CDR1 SGHDN and CDR2 FVKESK. CDR3 sequence reads: CASSHDLRSYEQYF. The DNA for the CDR3 is TGTGCCAGCAGCCATGACCTTCGCTCCTACGAGCAGTACTTC.

This chain connects TRBV4-3 to TRBJ2-3; D is uncertain. This CDR3 has 17 residues. The germline CDR1 and CDR2 sequences are LGHNA and YSLEER. V gave up 1 base and J gave up 3 bases, with 17 bases separating them. CDR3 nucleotides: TGCGCCAGCAGCCAAGGCGACAACCGGAGAATAACAGATACGCAGTATTTT. It translates to CASSQGDNRRITDTQYF.

This clonotype was counted once. This chain connects TRBV28 to TRBJ1-6; D perhaps matches TRBD1 (6 bases). Trimming shortened V by 10 bases and J by 3 bases, and 13 bases separated the two germline ends. Per germline, CDR1 MDHEN and CDR2 SYDVKM. The CDR3 contains 14 residues. CDR3 sequence (DNA): TGTGCCACCAGGACAGCCTTCTATAATTCACCCCTCCACTTT. Its translation is CATRTAFYNSPLHF.

The rearrangement joins TRBV7-2 to TRBJ2-3; D gene uncertain. Trimming cost V 4 bases and J 1 base, with 6 bases left between them. The CDR3 runs 13 residues. The V gene's germline CDR1 is SGHTA and CDR2 FQGNSA. The CDR3 sequence is CASSSSRTDTQYF. The DNA for the CDR3 is TGTGCCAGCAGCTCATCTCGCACAGATACGCAGTATTTT.

This clonotype was observed a few times. The rearrangement links TRBV5-1 to TRBJ2-3; 7 nucleotides match TRBD2. Germline-derived CDR1 and CDR2 are SGHRS and YFSETQ. V trimming: 4 bases; J trimming: 0 bases; junction bases outside the gene matches: 5. This CDR3 has 15 residues. The CDR3 bases are TGCGCCAGCAGCCTTCTAGCGGAAAGCACAGATACGCAGTATTTT. Translating it yields CASSLLAESTDTQYF.

The chain links TRBV6-1 to TRBJ1-5, with D hard to call. Germline V gene data show CDR1 as MNHNS and CDR2 as SASEGT. This CDR3 region has 14 residues. The V and J ends lost 4 bases and 4 bases respectively, with 11 bases between them. The CDR3 loop reads CASSVAGGNQPQHF. The DNA of the CDR3 is TGTGCCAGCAGTGTAGCCGGAGGGAATCAGCCCCAGCATTTT.

The CDR3 spells CASSEFGDRGRKDGDGYTF. In nucleotides, the CDR3 is TGCGCCAGCAGTGAATTTGGGGACAGGGGGCGCAAAGACGGAGATGGCTACACCTTC. This chain links TRBV10-2 with TRBJ1-2, with 12 positions matching TRBD1. The CDR3 runs to 19 residues. Trimming cost V 3 bases and J 6 bases; bases outside gene matches: 17. Germline-derived CDR1 and CDR2 are WSHSY and SAAADI.

This chain joins TRBV11-2 and TRBJ1-1; the D is unclear. V was shortened by 5 bases and J by 10 bases, with 17 bases between the two germline ends. CDR1 is SGHAT and CDR2 is FQNNGV in the germline V gene. This CDR3 has 13 residues. The CDR3 region is CASSPPSSLSAFF. The CDR3 DNA sequence: TGTGCCAGCAGCCCCCCTTCTTCGCTATCAGCTTTCTTT.

The chain is built from TRBV10-3 and TRBJ1-1; no clear D. The germline CDR1 and CDR2 sequences are ENHRY and SYGVKD. V lost 8 bases and J 3 bases, leaving 13 bases between the germline ends. The CDR3 length is 13 residues. CDR3 residues: CAIRTREDTEAFF. CDR3 DNA: TGTGCCATCCGGACGCGGGAAGACACTGAAGCTTTCTTT.

This sequence joins TRBV28 and TRBJ2-4, with a tentative D call TRBD1 (5 bases). V was shortened by 0 bases and J by 0 bases, with 18 bases between the two germline ends. CDR3 size: 19 residues. The V gene's germline CDR1 is MDHEN and CDR2 SYDVKM. The CDR3 reads CASSLWGRPNVGAKNIQYF. The CDR3 DNA is TGTGCCAGCAGTTTATGGGGGCGCCCGAATGTGGGAGCCAAAAACATTCAGTACTTC.

V gene TRBV7-9 combines with J gene TRBJ2-7; perhaps TRBD1 as D (6 bases). Trimming removed 1 base from V and 2 bases from J, with 12 bases in between. CDR3 length: 15 amino acids. Germline V gene lookup returns CDR1 SEHNR and CDR2 FQNEAQ (reference sequence). The CDR3 protein is CASSLDTGPTYEQYF. The CDR3 DNA follows: TGTGCCAGCAGCTTAGACACAGGGCCGACCTACGAGCAGTACTTC. Looking up the rest from reference TRBV7-9 and TRBJ2-7 gives the full variable domain: DTGVSQNPRHKITKRGQNVTFRCDPISEHNRLYWYRQTLGQGPEFLTYFQNEAQLEKSRLLSDRFSAERPKGSFSTLEIQRTEQGDSAMYLCASSLDTGPTYEQYFGPGTRLTVT.

By proportion, this clonotype is medium-sized. The V gene is TRBV25-1, the J gene TRBJ2-5; TRBD1 agrees at 10 bases. V was clipped by 6 bases and J by 2 bases; unmatched bases: 6. The CDR3 extends over 15 amino acids. Germline CDR1 MGHDK, CDR2 SYGVNS. DNA for the CDR3: TGTGCCAGCAGGCGGACAGGGGGGGAACAAGAGACCCAGTACTTC. This codes for CASRRTGGEQETQYF.

The genes are TRBV7-2 and TRBJ2-3; no definite D call. Deletions cut 3 bases from V and 5 bases from J, with 12 bases between. The CDR3 is 14 amino acids. CDR1 and CDR2 (germline): SGHTA, FQGNSA. The CDR3 protein is CASSFSRGGDTQYF. The CDR3 DNA is TGTGCCAGCAGCTTTTCCCGAGGCGGAGATACGCAGTATTTT.

The rearrangement joins TRBV20-1 to TRBJ2-1; 7 positions match TRBD1. V dropped 6 bases and J dropped 4; count of bases not matched to a gene: 12. Germline V gene data show CDR1 as DFQATT and CDR2 as SNEGSKA (reference sequence). The CDR3 totals 15 residues. CDR3 in amino acids: CSARHWTGEYNEQFF. The DNA for the CDR3 is TGCAGTGCCCGACATTGGACAGGAGAATACAATGAGCAGTTCTTC.

The rearrangement joins TRBV4-1 to TRBJ1-5, with D tentatively TRBD1 (5 bases). CDR1 and CDR2 from the germline V gene are MGHRA and YSYEKL. The CDR3 is 18 amino acids. V gave up 0 bases and J gave up 1 base, with 16 bases separating them. The CDR3 DNA reads as TGCGCCAGCAGCCAAGAAGGATGGACACCTTCGAGCAATCAGCCCCAGCATTTT. Protein: CASSQEGWTPSSNQPQHF.